One sample yielded the 16 T cell receptor beta chains listed below, sequenced in a study of tumor and adjacent non-tumor tissue in lung cancer (dated 2018 in TCRdb). Library method: multiplex PCR. The sequencer listed for this sample is Illumina HiSeq 2500. TCRbeta libraries were built by three rounds of nested PCR using primers (Table S4), following protocols modified from ARM-PCR. TCRdb reanalyzed the raw reads on its own, using fastp at Q25 for trimming and MiXCR for clone calling, and kept in-frame beta chains. Rows are combined by CDR3 protein, so each entry shows the most common genes and DNA. The sample table lists more than 90,000 distinct CDR3 sequences, approximately 65% of them with a count of one. The top ten clones comprise about a sixth of the sample. RNA was isolated from bulk unsorted tissue, and RNA quality was assessed with a NanoDrop ND-1000 and an Agilent 2100. Sequencing was performed on lung tumor tissue. All receptors come from a man aged 55 to 69 with non-small cell lung cancer.

This chain uses TRBV7-9 with TRBJ1-2; D gene uncertain. The ends were cut back, 3 bases at V and 9 bases at J, with 8 bases in the middle. Looked up from germline, CDR1 is SEHNR and CDR2 is FQNEAQ (reference sequence). This CDR3 has 11 residues. CDR3 residues: CASSLAGSYTF. DNA of the CDR3: TGTGCCAGCAGCTTGGCGGGAAGCTACACCTTC.

This clonotype was seen only a few times. One end of the junction does not line up with germline, which may come from a read error. V gene TRBV29-1 combines with J gene TRBJ2-2; 9 positions agree with TRBD2. The CDR3 consists of 16 residues. The germline gives CDR1 SQVTM, CDR2 ANQGSEA. This CDR3 reads CSVEGRGGGAGGKLFF. CDR3 DNA sequence: TGCAGCGTTGAGGGTCGGGGCGGGGGGGCCGGCGGGAAGCTGTTTTTT.

About this clonotype itself: A read error may produce the germline difference seen at one junction end. The V gene is TRBV7-9, the J gene TRBJ2-1; D unresolved. CDR3 length equals 13 residues. CDR1 and CDR2 (germline): SEHNR, FQNEAQ (reference sequence). CDR3 sequence: CASSLDPRTEQSF. The DNA of the CDR3 is TGTGCCAGCAGCTTGGACCCACGCACTGAGCAGTCCTTC.

Regarding this clonotype: The conserved closing phenylalanine or tryptophan is absent in this CDR3, likely reflecting a read error. V is TRBV4-3 and J is TRBJ2-2; perhaps D is TRBD1 or TRBD2 (5 bases each). CDR3 length: 17 residues. The germline CDR1 and CDR2 sequences are LGHNA and YSLEER. The CDR3 loop is CASSQDRSGTARGELFL. The CDR3 nucleotides read TGCGCCAGCAGTCAAGATCGTTCCGGGACCGCGAGAGGGGAGCTGTTTCTT.

The chain is built from TRBV11-2 and TRBJ2-5; the D gene is possibly TRBD2 (5 bases). Per the germline V gene, CDR1 is SGHAT and CDR2 is FQNNGV. V lost 1 base and J lost 14, with 23 bases in between. The CDR3 loop spans 15 amino acids. The CDR3 region is CASSLGGSVQDIQYF. In nucleotides, the CDR3 is TGTGCCAGCAGCTTAGGAGGGTCGGTCCAAGATATCCAATACTTC. Filled out from reference TRBV11-2 and TRBJ2-5, the complete variable domain reads EAGVAQSPRYKIIEKRQSVAFWCNPISGHATLYWYQQILGQGPKLLIQFQNNGVVDDSQLPKDRFSAERLKGVDSTLKIQPAKLEDSAVYLCASSLGGSVQDIQYFGPGTRLLVL.

In DNA form, the CDR3 reads TGTGCCACCAGTGATACAAAAATCCAGGCGAACACCGGGGAGCTGTTTTTT. It yields the protein CATSDTKIQANTGELFF. The chain is built from TRBV24-1 and TRBJ2-2, with unresolved D. Trimming took 3 bases from V and 0 from J, leaving 13 bases between them. Germline assignment: CDR1 KGHDR and CDR2 SFDVKD. This CDR3 spans 17 amino acids.

Note on this clonotype: A junction boundary mismatches the germline segment, possibly from a read error. The chain links TRBV29-1 to TRBJ2-2; weak D call: TRBD2 (6 bases). Germline V gene sequence: CDR1 SQVTM, CDR2 ANQGSEA. The CDR3 totals 14 residues. Written as DNA, the CDR3 is TGCAGCGTTACTGGCGGGGAGGCGGGCGGGGAGCAGTTTTTT. Encoded protein: CSVTGGEAGGEQFF.

Comment on this clonotype: It is likely a read error, because the conserved phenylalanine at the end of the CDR3 is missing. The chain combines TRBV29-1 with TRBJ2-2, with 8 bases identical to TRBD2. Germline V gives CDR1 SQVTM, CDR2 ANQGSEA. The CDR3 sequence is 14 residues long. CDR3 DNA: TGCAGCGTTAGCAGCGGGAGATTAACCGTGGAGCTGTTTTAT. This translates into CSVSSGRLTVELFY.

The table lists this clonotype with many counts. The CDR3 DNA follows: TGTGCCAGCAGCTTAGGGCTAGCGGGACGTTGGGTCTACAATGAGCAGTTCTTC. Translating it yields CASSLGLAGRWVYNEQFF. The chain recombines TRBV7-9 with TRBJ2-1, with 9 bases fitting TRBD2. The germline V gene encodes CDR1 SEHNR and CDR2 FQNEAQ (reference sequence). V shed 1 base, J shed 3 bases, and the junction held 10 bases outside the gene matches. The CDR3 is made up of 18 amino acids.

This clonotype was seen repeatedly, ten times or more. The chain joins TRBV4-2 to TRBJ2-2, with 10 bases identical to TRBD2. This CDR3 region has 18 residues. The ends lost 0 bases at V and 4 bases at J; junction bases unmatched: 8. Germline values: CDR1 LGHNA, CDR2 YNFKEQ. CDR3 loop: CASSQDRTAGGLTGELFF. CDR3 sequence (DNA): TGTGCCAGCAGCCAAGATCGGACAGCGGGGGGGCTCACCGGGGAGCTGTTTTTT.

The rearrangement links TRBV4-2 to TRBJ2-4; TRBD2 matches at 7 bases. V was clipped by 7 bases and J by 2 bases; unmatched bases: 20. CDR3 length equals 19 residues. Germline CDR1 and CDR2: LGHNA and YNFKEQ. This chain's CDR3 is CASNLAQASGSLPKNIQYF. CDR3 DNA sequence: TGTGCCAGCAACCTAGCGCAGGCTAGCGGATCGTTACCCAAAAACATTCAGTACTTC.

This clonotype was observed once. Lacking the conserved final phenylalanine or tryptophan, this CDR3 likely reflects a read error. The V call is TRBV7-9, the J call TRBJ2-3; D is perhaps TRBD2 (6 bases). The CDR3 totals 14 residues. CDR1 SEHNR and CDR2 FQNEAQ come from the germline V gene (reference sequence). Deletions cut 3 bases from V and 6 bases from J, with 13 bases between. In nucleotides, the CDR3 is TGTGCCAGCAGCTTGTGGAGGGCGGGGGATACGCAGTATTTA. The encoded protein is CASSLWRAGDTQYL.

The CDR3 nucleotides read TGTGCCAGCAGTTACTCTGCGGGACCTGGCTCATACAATGAGCAGTTCTTC. It translates to CASSYSAGPGSYNEQFF. The chain couples TRBV6-5 to TRBJ2-1, with D possibly matching TRBD2 (6 bases). Trimming removed 0 bases from V and 4 bases from J, with 16 bases in between. The CDR3 spans 17 residues. Germline-derived CDR1 and CDR2 are MNHEY and SVGAGI.

As to this clonotype: A much larger clone differs by one base, so this may be a read error. The chain joins TRBV28 to TRBJ1-6; D is uncertain. CDR1 is MDHEN and CDR2 is SYDVKM in the germline V gene. Deletions cut 2 bases from V and 7 bases from J, with 12 bases between. The CDR3 consists of 15 residues. The CDR3 nucleotides read TGTGCCAGCAGTTTACCCACCGGCCTCAATTCACCCCTCCACTTT. It yields the protein CASSLPTGLNSPLHF.

The table lists this clonotype with a count of one. The rearrangement uses TRBV11-2 and TRBJ2-3, with a weak D call TRBD2 (7 bases). Trimming shortened V by 6 bases and J by 5 bases, and 18 bases separated the two germline ends. Germline V gives CDR1 SGHAT, CDR2 FQNNGV. CDR3 length equals 15 residues. The CDR3 region is CASSSGGSCRDTQYF. The CDR3 DNA sequence: TGTGCCAGCAGTTCGGGGGGCTCCTGCCGAGATACGCAGTATTTT.

Regarding this clonotype: Sequence at one end of the junction differs from germline and may be a read error. The chain joins TRBV29-1 to TRBJ1-2, with D possibly matching TRBD1 (5 bases). Germline V gene data show CDR1 as SQVTM and CDR2 as ANQGSEA. The CDR3 consists of 13 residues. The CDR3 is CSVPQGSNYDYTF. The CDR3 DNA is TGCAGCGTACCCCAGGGTTCTAACTATGACTACACCTTC.